The 15 T cell receptor beta chains reported below all come from one sample, sequenced in a study of a mutant IDH1 vaccine in newly diagnosed glioma. TCRdb keeps only in-frame clones here, not all; method: immunoSEQ multiplex PCR. The data contain approximately 60,000 clones, 87% of them singletons. The antigens these receptors bind are not known. Time point meaning: week 23, last vaccination. Each dose of the vaccine consisted of 300 ug of mutant IDH1 20-mer peptide, with topical imiquimod. The sequencing used PBMCs, collected from a glioma patient whose treatment included an IDH1 peptide vaccine. All receptors come from a man aged 35 to 55 with glioma.

V and J are TRBV4-2 and TRBJ2-3; 9 nucleotides match TRBD2. Looked up from germline, CDR1 is LGHNA and CDR2 is YNFKEQ. With V trimmed by 2 bases and J by 2 bases, 5 bases remained unmatched. This CDR3 contains 16 residues. CDR3 region: CASSQSSGAFTDTQYF. CDR3 DNA: TGTGCCAGCAGCCAATCTAGCGGGGCTTTCACAGATACGCAGTATTTT.

The V gene is TRBV5-4, the J gene TRBJ2-7; a possible D gene is TRBD1 (5 bases). The V gene's germline CDR1 is SGHNT and CDR2 YYREEE (reference sequence). The CDR3 has 15 residues. Trimming took 6 bases from V and 0 from J, leaving 16 bases between them. CDR3 nucleotides: TGTGCCAGCACCGATGGGGCCGCCGCCTCCTACGAGCAGTACTTC. Translating it yields CASTDGAAASYEQYF.

The chain combines TRBV6-5 with TRBJ2-1; TRBD1 might be the D (6 bases). The CDR3 loop spans 14 amino acids. V gave up 6 bases and J gave up 7 bases, with 16 bases separating them. Germline lookup yields CDR1 MNHEY and CDR2 SVGAGI. CDR3 amino acids: CASRRDNEGNEQFF. The CDR3 coding sequence is TGTGCCAGCAGGAGGGACAACGAGGGGAATGAGCAGTTCTTC.

This clone was counted a single time. V gene TRBV7-9 combines with J gene TRBJ2-1; D possibly matches TRBD1 or TRBD2 (6 bases each). There are 13 residues in the CDR3. Trimming removed 5 bases at V and 10 bases at J, with 15 bases between. The germline V gene encodes CDR1 SEHNR and CDR2 FQNEAQ (reference sequence). The CDR3 DNA sequence: TGTGCCAGCAGCCCGGCAGGGGACTCGGAGCAGTTCTTC. Its protein product is CASSPAGDSEQFF.

This clone has just a few counts. The chain employs TRBV10-1 and TRBJ2-2; 9 bases are a match to TRBD1. Looked up from germline, CDR1 is WNHNN and CDR2 is SYGVQD (reference sequence). This CDR3 has 17 residues. With 8 bases clipped from V and 1 base from J, the junction kept 11 bases outside the gene matches. CDR3 in amino acids: CASGRGTGSKNTGELFF. DNA for the CDR3: TGCGCCAGCGGGAGGGGGACAGGGAGTAAGAACACCGGGGAGCTGTTTTTT.

V gene TRBV7-8 combines with J gene TRBJ2-7; D may be TRBD1 or TRBD2 (7 bases each). V lost 8 bases to trimming and J lost 4 bases, with 15 bases between them. The germline CDR1 and CDR2 sequences are SGHVS and FQNEAQ. CDR3 length equals 13 residues. Here the CDR3 reads CASHSGTAYEQYF. CDR3 in DNA: TGTGCCAGCCACAGCGGGACAGCGTACGAGCAGTACTTC.

This rearrangement joins TRBV10-3 to TRBJ2-7; TRBD2 aligns across 14 bases. V gave up 6 bases and J gave up 2 bases; unmatched junction bases: 9. The CDR3 runs to 17 residues. Germline V gives CDR1 ENHRY, CDR2 SYGVKD. In DNA, the CDR3 is TGTGCCATCAGCGGGACTAGCGGGAGCCGGGTTACCTACGAGCAGTACTTC. Encoded protein: CAISGTSGSRVTYEQYF.

This clone has just a few counts. The gene calls are TRBV7-2 and TRBJ2-1; D gene ambiguous. V lost 5 bases, J lost 8 bases, and 7 bases lay in between. This CDR3 is built from 11 residues. Germline V gene data show CDR1 as SGHTA and CDR2 as FQGNSA. The CDR3 region is CASSRADEQFF. The CDR3 nucleotides read TGTGCCAGCAGCCGGGCCGATGAGCAGTTCTTC.

V usage is TRBV4-1 and J usage is TRBJ2-1; TRBD2 matches 8 bases. The junction had 10 bases not matched to a gene; V was cut back by 4 bases and J by 2 bases. This CDR3 comprises 17 residues. The germline CDR1 and CDR2 sequences are MGHRA and YSYEKL. DNA of the CDR3: TGCGCCAGCAGCCGACCTACTAGCGGAATGACCTACAATGAGCAGTTCTTC. Translating it yields CASSRPTSGMTYNEQFF.

This clone was detected only a few times. V is TRBV18 and J is TRBJ2-1; 7 bases agree with TRBD1. Germline V gene lookup returns CDR1 KGHSH and CDR2 LQKENI. V was clipped by 3 bases and J by 6 bases; unmatched bases: 2. The CDR3 sequence is 13 residues long. CDR3 in DNA: TGTGCCAGCTCACCCGACAGGGCCAATGAGCAGTTCTTC. Amino acid sequence: CASSPDRANEQFF.

This sequence joins TRBV28 and TRBJ1-4, with D hard to call. The CDR3 runs 16 residues. Looked up from germline, CDR1 is MDHEN and CDR2 is SYDVKM. The V and J ends lost 6 bases and 0 bases respectively, with 14 bases between them. CDR3 region: CASSSPRGPTNEKLFF. DNA for the CDR3: TGTGCCAGCAGCTCCCCCCGAGGGCCAACTAATGAAAAACTGTTTTTT.

V and J are TRBV7-3 and TRBJ1-1, with D possibly matching TRBD1 (6 bases). Trimming stripped 2 bases from V and 6 bases from J, with 13 bases between. Germline V CDR1 and CDR2: SGHTA, FQGTGA. The CDR3 contains 14 residues. CDR3 sequence reads: CASSLGQPPAEAFF. For the CDR3, the DNA is TGTGCCAGCAGCTTAGGACAGCCACCGGCTGAAGCTTTCTTT.

The chain recombines TRBV7-2 with TRBJ2-1; tentatively, D is TRBD1 (6 bases). The germline V gene has CDR1 SGHTA and CDR2 FQGNSA. V gave up 2 bases and J gave up 8 bases, with 13 bases separating them. There are 14 residues in the CDR3. The CDR3 spells CASSLSRGADEQFF. The CDR3 DNA sequence: TGTGCCAGCAGCTTATCCAGGGGAGCGGATGAGCAGTTCTTC. Full variable domain (missing parts from reference TRBV7-2 and TRBJ2-1): GAGVSQSPSNKVTEKGKDVELRCDPISGHTALYWYRQSLGQGLEFLIYFQGNSAPDKSGLPSDRFSAERTGGSVSTLTIQRTQQEDSAVYLCASSLSRGADEQFFGPGTRLTVL.

The chain employs TRBV11-2 and TRBJ2-4; no reliable D call. Trimming shortened V by 5 bases and J by 5 bases, and 10 bases separated the two germline ends. The CDR3 covers 13 residues. Germline V gene lookup returns CDR1 SGHAT and CDR2 FQNNGV. This CDR3 is CASSADTENIQYF. The CDR3 coding sequence is TGTGCCAGCAGCGCCGACACCGAAAACATTCAGTACTTC.

The chain links TRBV7-8 to TRBJ1-1, with 10 nucleotides matching TRBD1. Germline V gene sequence: CDR1 SGHVS, CDR2 FQNEAQ. Trimming removed 5 bases from V and 5 bases from J; junction bases left unmatched: 20. The length of the CDR3 is 19 residues. CDR3 in DNA: TGTGCCAGCAGCCCTCGCCCCGGGACAGGGGTCTTGGAGGGGACTGAAGCTTTCTTT. It encodes CASSPRPGTGVLEGTEAFF.